This T cell receptor beta chain was captured by sequencing in a study of metastatic and nonmetastatic thyroid tumors. As for the study in general: For malignant and benign thyroid patients, tumor or nodule tissue and blood were the sources whose repertoires were compared.

Note on this clone: Its target is unknown.

Overall study results and limits: Benign nodules reportedly had significantly lower TCR beta diversity than malignant thyroid tumors in blood and tumor.

With MiXCR, TCRdb reprocessed the PCR reads. The sample lists approximately 34,000 clones, 15% to 20% occurring once. Trimming left V 4 bases short and J 3 bases short, with 8 bases between. The CDR3 runs to 13 residues. Germline CDR1 reads PRHDT; CDR2 reads FYEKMQ (reference sequence). Ahead of thyroid surgery, no patient had received treatment of any kind. Sequenced material: blood. The source of this sequence is a female donor with papillary thyroid cancer or a benign thyroid nodule (not recorded which). Some clones in this sample may be carry-over from other donors' samples. The chain carries TRBV13 and TRBJ2-3; D unclear. CDR3 sequence (DNA): TGTGCCAGCAGCTCCGCTTTGACAGATACGCAGTATTTT. Translating gives CASSSALTDTQYF.